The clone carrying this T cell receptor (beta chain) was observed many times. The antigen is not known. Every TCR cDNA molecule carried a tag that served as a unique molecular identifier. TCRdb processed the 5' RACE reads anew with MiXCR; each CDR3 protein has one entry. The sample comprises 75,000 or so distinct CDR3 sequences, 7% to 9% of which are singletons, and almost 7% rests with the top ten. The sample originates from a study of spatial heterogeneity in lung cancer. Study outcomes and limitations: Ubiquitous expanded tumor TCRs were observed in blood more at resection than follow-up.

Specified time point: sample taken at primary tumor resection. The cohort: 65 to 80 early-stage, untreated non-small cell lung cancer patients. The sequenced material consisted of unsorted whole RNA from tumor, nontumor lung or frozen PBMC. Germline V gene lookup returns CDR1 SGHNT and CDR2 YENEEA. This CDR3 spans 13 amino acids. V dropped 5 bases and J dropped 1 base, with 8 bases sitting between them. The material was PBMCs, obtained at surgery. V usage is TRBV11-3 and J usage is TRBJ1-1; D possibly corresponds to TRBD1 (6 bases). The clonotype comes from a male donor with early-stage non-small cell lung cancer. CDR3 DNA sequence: TGTGCCAGCAGCCCGACAGGGAACACTGAAGCTTTCTTT. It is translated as CASSPTGNTEAFF. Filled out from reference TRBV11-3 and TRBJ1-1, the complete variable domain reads EAGVVQSPRYKIIEKKQPVAFWCNPISGHNTLYWYLQNLGQGPELLIRYENEEAVDDSQLPKDRFSAERLKGVDSTLKIQPAELGDSAVYLCASSPTGNTEAFFGQGTRLTVV.